This is a list of T cell receptor beta chains from one sample in a study of shared clonotypes between healthy human individuals. TCRdb's table, derived via immunoSEQ multiplex PCR, lists solely in-frame clones and lacks some. Of approximately 460,000 clones in the sample, roughly three quarters are singletons; the top ten hold about 12%. Sequencing was done on a sample of PBMCs. Receptors originate from a woman in her thirties or forties in good health. Some clones in this sample may be carry-over from other donors' samples. CDR3s include the opening cysteine and the closing phenylalanine or tryptophan. The order of the fields is V gene, J gene, D gene, clone size, CDR3 protein, CDR3 DNA. The D gene is left open where the match is weak. The size entry is marked missing in some rows and otherwise reads once, few, many or a size class.

V: TRBV19; J: TRBJ1-2; D: .; size: .; CDR3: CASSIDPGSGYTF; DNA: TGTGCCAGTAGTATAGATCCTGGGTCCGGCTACACCTTC
V: TRBV2; J: TRBJ1-1; D: .; size: .; CDR3: CASTTGLDEAFF; DNA: TGTGCCAGCACAACGGGCCTAGATGAAGCTTTCTTT
V: TRBV7-2; J: TRBJ1-3; D: TRBD1; size: .; CDR3: CASSADRGRGNTIYF; DNA: TGTGCCAGCAGCGCGGACAGGGGGCGAGGAAACACCATATATTTT
V: TRBV10-3; J: TRBJ1-3; D: .; size: .; CDR3: CAISESITLPGNTIYF; DNA: TGTGCCATCAGTGAGTCGATCACCCTCCCTGGAAACACCATATATTTT
V: TRBV5-5; J: TRBJ1-2; D: .; size: .; CDR3: CASSHRPADYGYTF; DNA: TGTGCCAGCAGCCACCGACCCGCGGACTATGGCTACACCTTC
V: TRBV5-1; J: TRBJ2-3; D: .; size: .; CDR3: CASAKDSSTDTQYF; DNA: TGCGCCAGCGCCAAGGACAGTAGCACAGATACGCAGTATTTT
V: TRBV19; J: TRBJ2-7; D: .; size: .; CDR3: CASSPLLAGEQYF; DNA: TGTGCCAGTAGTCCTCTACTAGCTGGCGAGCAGTACTTC
V: TRBV19; J: TRBJ1-1; D: .; size: few; CDR3: CASSIWQGSEAFF; DNA: TGTGCCAGTAGTATCTGGCAGGGCAGTGAAGCTTTCTTT
V: TRBV7-9; J: TRBJ2-1; D: .; size: .; CDR3: CASSFGWSSYNEQFF; DNA: TGTGCCAGCAGCTTTGGCTGGAGCTCCTACAATGAGCAGTTCTTC
V: TRBV19; J: TRBJ1-5; D: .; size: once; CDR3: CASSLQGGSNQPQHF; DNA: TGTGCCAGTAGTTTACAGGGAGGGTCCAATCAGCCCCAGCATTTT
V: TRBV28; J: TRBJ2-7; D: .; size: .; CDR3: CASSPTPTSSYEQYF; DNA: TGTGCCAGCAGCCCTACCCCCACAAGCTCCTACGAGCAGTACTTC
V: TRBV11-3; J: TRBJ2-1; D: .; size: .; CDR3: CASSYQSFDNEQFF; DNA: TGTGCCAGCAGCTACCAGAGTTTCGACAATGAGCAGTTCTTC
V: TRBV28; J: TRBJ2-1; D: .; size: .; CDR3: CTSSSVLLDGDEQFF; DNA: TGTACCAGCAGTTCTGTCCTACTAGATGGGGATGAGCAGTTCTTC
V: TRBV25-1; J: TRBJ2-7; D: TRBD1; size: .; CDR3: CASSEYRQGTYEQYF; DNA: TGTGCCAGCAGTGAATATCGACAGGGGACCTACGAGCAGTACTTC
V: TRBV7-8; J: TRBJ2-7; D: .; size: .; CDR3: CASSSAFPGRPNWEQYF; DNA: TGTGCCAGCAGCTCCGCCTTCCCGGGACGGCCGAATTGGGAGCAGTACTTC
V: TRBV28; J: TRBJ1-5; D: .; size: once; CDR3: CASSLNQPQHF; DNA: TGTGCCAGCAGTCTCAATCAGCCCCAGCATTTT
V: TRBV25-1; J: TRBJ1-1; D: TRBD1; size: many; CDR3: CASRSDRADPEAFF; DNA: TGTGCCAGCAGGAGTGACAGGGCTGATCCTGAAGCTTTCTTT
V: TRBV7-8; J: TRBJ1-2; D: .; size: .; CDR3: CASSTTTKNYGYTF; DNA: TGTGCCAGCAGCACGACCACAAAGAACTATGGCTACACCTTC
V: TRBV10-3; J: TRBJ2-7; D: TRBD2; size: .; CDR3: CAISESGSSPSQQYF; DNA: TGTGCCATCAGTGAAAGCGGGAGTTCCCCCTCTCAGCAGTACTTC
V: TRBV7-2; J: TRBJ1-4; D: .; size: .; CDR3: CASSLAWQDEKLFF; DNA: TGTGCCAGCAGCTTAGCTTGGCAGGATGAAAAACTGTTTTTT
V: TRBV28; J: TRBJ2-1; D: .; size: .; CDR3: CASSLWGTKGNEQFF; DNA: TGTGCCAGCAGTTTATGGGGGACAAAGGGCAATGAGCAGTTCTTC
V: TRBV9; J: TRBJ2-7; D: .; size: few; CDR3: CASSVGTTYEQYF; DNA: TGTGCCAGCAGCGTAGGGACAACCTACGAGCAGTACTTC
V: TRBV7-3; J: TRBJ2-2; D: .; size: .; CDR3: CASSFYTGELFF; DNA: TGTGCCAGCAGCTTTTACACCGGGGAGCTGTTTTTT
V: TRBV30; J: TRBJ1-1; D: .; size: .; CDR3: CAWSKLRANTEAFF; DNA: TGTGCCTGGAGTAAGCTCAGGGCAAACACTGAAGCTTTCTTT
V: TRBV29-1; J: TRBJ1-5; D: .; size: many; CDR3: CSAPATIMDQPQHF; DNA: TGCAGCGCCCCGGCTACCATCATGGATCAGCCCCAGCATTTT
V: TRBV27; J: TRBJ2-5; D: .; size: .; CDR3: CASSSAGLSQETQYF; DNA: TGTGCCAGCAGTTCCGCCGGGCTGAGCCAAGAGACCCAGTACTTC
V: TRBV11-2; J: TRBJ2-5; D: TRBD2; size: .; CDR3: CASSPRGLAVGTQYF; DNA: TGTGCCAGCAGCCCCCGGGGACTAGCGGTGGGGACCCAGTACTTC
V: TRBV27; J: TRBJ1-1; D: TRBD1; size: .; CDR3: CASSSNPGQGLTEAFF; DNA: TGTGCCAGCAGTTCCAACCCCGGACAGGGCTTAACTGAAGCTTTCTTT
V: TRBV11-2; J: TRBJ2-3; D: TRBD2; size: .; CDR3: CASSLFAGAGDTQYF; DNA: TGTGCCAGCAGCTTATTCGCGGGAGCTGGAGATACGCAGTATTTT
V: TRBV7-2; J: TRBJ1-1; D: TRBD1; size: few; CDR3: CASSLGTGNTEAFF; DNA: TGTGCCAGCAGCCTCGGGACAGGGAACACTGAAGCTTTCTTT
V: TRBV27; J: TRBJ2-3; D: TRBD2; size: .; CDR3: CASSISGSTDTQYF; DNA: TGTGCCAGCAGCATTAGCGGGTCCACAGATACGCAGTATTTT
V: TRBV14; J: TRBJ2-3; D: TRBD2; size: .; CDR3: CASSQDLAGASTDTQYF; DNA: TGTGCCAGCAGCCAAGATCTAGCGGGAGCTTCCACAGATACGCAGTATTTT
V: TRBV6-5; J: TRBJ1-2; D: TRBD1; size: few; CDR3: CASSYSDRGQYGYTF; DNA: TGTGCCAGCAGTTACTCGGACAGGGGGCAATATGGCTACACCTTC
V: TRBV27; J: TRBJ2-1; D: .; size: .; CDR3: CAGGELAGGKEFF; DNA: TGTGCCGGCGGCGAACTAGCTGGAGGGAAGGAGTTCTTC
V: TRBV7-9; J: TRBJ1-1; D: TRBD1; size: .; CDR3: CASSSAGGRNTEAFF; DNA: TGTGCCAGCAGCTCAGCAGGGGGCAGGAACACTGAAGCTTTCTTT
V: TRBV15; J: TRBJ2-2; D: TRBD2; size: .; CDR3: CATSRDLAGVAGELFF; DNA: TGTGCCACCAGCAGAGATCTAGCGGGAGTGGCCGGGGAGCTGTTTTTT
V: TRBV5-1; J: TRBJ2-1; D: TRBD2; size: once; CDR3: CASSPLAGEYNEQFF; DNA: TGCGCCAGCAGCCCCCTAGCGGGGGAGTACAATGAGCAGTTCTTC
V: TRBV7-8; J: TRBJ2-5; D: TRBD1; size: .; CDR3: CASSPRRRDRATETQYF; DNA: TGTGCCAGCAGCCCCCGTCGACGGGACAGGGCGACAGAGACCCAGTACTTC
V: TRBV29-1; J: TRBJ2-3; D: TRBD2; size: .; CDR3: CSVDLLAGPTDTQYF; DNA: TGCAGCGTTGACCTCCTAGCGGGCCCCACAGATACGCAGTATTTT
V: TRBV10-3; J: TRBJ2-5; D: TRBD2; size: .; CDR3: CAAKPSGRSETQYF; DNA: TGTGCCGCGAAGCCCAGCGGGAGGAGCGAGACCCAGTACTTC
V: TRBV5-1; J: TRBJ2-5; D: .; size: .; CDR3: CASSLEGYLGEQYF; DNA: TGCGCCAGCAGCTTGGAGGGGTACCTGGGAGAGCAGTACTTC
V: TRBV9; J: TRBJ1-3; D: .; size: .; CDR3: CASSVVAGSSGNTIYF; DNA: TGTGCCAGCAGCGTAGTTGCGGGCAGCTCTGGAAACACCATATATTTT
V: TRBV28; J: TRBJ2-5; D: .; size: .; CDR3: CASSLGGAETQYF; DNA: TGTGCCAGCAGTTTGGGGGGGGCGGAGACCCAGTACTTC
V: TRBV9; J: TRBJ1-3; D: .; size: once; CDR3: CASSVGPAGSSGNTIYF; DNA: TGTGCCAGCAGCGTAGGTCCCGCAGGGAGCTCTGGAAACACCATATATTTT
V: TRBV18; J: TRBJ2-7; D: .; size: many; CDR3: CASSPARTGEQYF; DNA: TGTGCCAGCTCACCCGCTCGGACTGGCGAGCAGTACTTC
V: TRBV5-1; J: TRBJ2-1; D: TRBD2; size: .; CDR3: CASSLAGTSVNEQFF; DNA: TGCGCCAGCAGCCTGGCCGGGACTAGCGTCAATGAGCAGTTCTTC
V: TRBV19; J: TRBJ2-3; D: TRBD2; size: .; CDR3: CASTPVDSGNTDTQYF; DNA: TGTGCCAGTACCCCGGTTGATAGCGGGAACACAGATACGCAGTATTTT
V: TRBV7-9; J: TRBJ2-7; D: .; size: .; CDR3: CASSLSHSYEQYF; DNA: TGTGCCAGCAGCCTGAGCCACTCCTACGAGCAGTACTTC
V: TRBV10-3; J: TRBJ2-7; D: TRBD2; size: .; CDR3: CAIRAGTGVTSGRLREQYF; DNA: TGTGCCATCAGGGCCGGGACAGGGGTGACTAGCGGGAGACTTCGCGAGCAGTACTTC
V: TRBV30; J: TRBJ2-3; D: .; size: many; CDR3: CAWKSRADTDTQYF; DNA: TGTGCCTGGAAGTCCCGAGCGGACACAGATACGCAGTATTTT
V: TRBV4-1; J: TRBJ2-4; D: TRBD1; size: .; CDR3: CASSPVGTGKNIQYF; DNA: TGCGCCAGCAGCCCAGTAGGGACAGGGAAAAACATTCAGTACTTC
V: TRBV19; J: TRBJ2-3; D: TRBD2; size: .; CDR3: CASSITAGRTDTQYF; DNA: TGTGCCAGTAGTATCACAGCGGGGCGGACAGATACGCAGTATTTT
V: TRBV27; J: TRBJ1-4; D: .; size: .; CDR3: CASSLSRTTATNEKLFF; DNA: TGTGCCAGCAGTTTATCGCGGACAACTGCAACTAATGAAAAACTGTTTTTT
V: TRBV5-4; J: TRBJ1-2; D: .; size: once; CDR3: CASSLGQFYGYTF; DNA: TGTGCCAGCAGCTTGGGGCAGTTTTATGGCTACACCTTC
V: TRBV15; J: TRBJ1-5; D: .; size: few; CDR3: CATSRVGGSQPQHF; DNA: TGTGCCACCAGCAGAGTCGGAGGGAGTCAGCCCCAGCATTTT
V: TRBV7-8; J: TRBJ2-1; D: .; size: .; CDR3: CASSLRTWGAEINNEQFF; DNA: TGTGCCAGCAGCTTAAGGACCTGGGGGGCGGAGATTAACAATGAGCAGTTCTTC
V: TRBV19; J: TRBJ2-2; D: TRBD1; size: .; CDR3: CASSGTGVAGELFF; DNA: TGTGCCAGTAGTGGGACAGGGGTGGCCGGGGAGCTGTTTTTT